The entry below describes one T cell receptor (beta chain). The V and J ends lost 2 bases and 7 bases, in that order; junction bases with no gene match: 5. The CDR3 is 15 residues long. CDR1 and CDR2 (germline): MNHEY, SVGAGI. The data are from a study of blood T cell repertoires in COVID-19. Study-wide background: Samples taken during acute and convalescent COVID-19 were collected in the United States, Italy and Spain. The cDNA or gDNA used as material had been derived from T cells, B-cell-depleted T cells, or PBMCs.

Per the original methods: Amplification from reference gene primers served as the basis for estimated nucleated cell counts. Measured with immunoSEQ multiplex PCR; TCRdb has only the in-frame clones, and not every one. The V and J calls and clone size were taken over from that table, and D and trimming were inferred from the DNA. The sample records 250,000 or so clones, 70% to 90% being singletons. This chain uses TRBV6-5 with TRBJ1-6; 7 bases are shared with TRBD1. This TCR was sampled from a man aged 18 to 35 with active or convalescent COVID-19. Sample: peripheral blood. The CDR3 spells CASSYAGTANSPLHF. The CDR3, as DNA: TGTGCCAGCAGTTACGCCGGGACAGCAAATTCACCCCTCCACTTT.